This TCR beta chain was captured by sequencing in a study of Graves' ophthalmopathy and Graves' hyperthyroidism. Trimming pared 2 bases from V and 7 bases from J, leaving 18 bases between. This CDR3 has 16 residues. CDR1 is MGHDK and CDR2 is SYGVNS in the germline V gene. Exclusion covered patients with other autoimmune diseases or uncontrolled infections (as well as pregnancy or lactation). Amplifying from RNA transcripts, the study obtained TCR beta CDR3 regions. An initial RT-PCR round employing HTBI primers preceded a second-round multiplex PCR. TCRdb re-called the multiplex PCR reads with MiXCR, one entry per CDR3 protein. This sample yields 600,000 to 700,000 distinct CDR3 sequences, of which 35% to 45% are seen a single time; roughly 3% belongs to the top ten.

Sequencing input: peripheral blood. The chain has TRBV25-1 and TRBJ2-1, with D perhaps TRBD2 (5 bases). The sequence derives from an adult man with Graves' ophthalmopathy. CDR3 nucleotides: TGTGCCAGCAGTGAACAGCAACTAGGGCTTCATAATGAGCAGTTCTTC. It encodes CASSEQQLGLHNEQFF.